The entry below describes one TCR beta chain. Its antigen remains unknown. Stated time point: week 5, during vaccination. Vaccine doses each comprised 300 ug of mutant IDH1 20-mer peptide, with topical imiquimod. The study enrolled donors with new WHO grade 3 or 4 IDH1-mutant, ATRX-lost astrocytomas. The source of the sample is a study of a mutant IDH1 vaccine in newly diagnosed glioma. Looking at the study overall: With temozolomide cycles, or 4-6 weeks after radiotherapy alone, vaccination was started. Earlier care involved radiotherapy, temozolomide, or both, and the majority received both.

Generated by immunoSEQ multiplex PCR, the TCRdb table keeps only in-frame clones and is missing some. The sample contains tens of thousands of clones, around 81% of which appear only once. Per germline, CDR1 SQVTM and CDR2 ANQGSEA. This CDR3 has 11 residues. The V end was cut by 7 bases, the J end by 3 bases, with 7 bases between. This clonotype originated in a man aged 30 to 39 with glioma. Here the sequenced sample was PBMCs, taken from a glioma patient whose treatment included an IDH1 peptide vaccine. The chain carries TRBV29-1 and TRBJ1-3; D not certain. CDR3 in DNA: TGCAGCGGGACGTTTGGAAACACCATATATTTT. Protein product: CSGTFGNTIYF.